Following are 23 T cell receptor beta chains from one sample sequenced in a study of metastatic and nonmetastatic thyroid tumors. MiXCR re-clonotyped the PCR reads for TCRdb. The table lists about 92,000 clones, 14% to 15% of them singletons. All patients were untreated before thyroid surgery. The sample taken for sequencing was blood. The receptors originated from a female donor with papillary thyroid cancer or a benign thyroid nodule (not recorded which). Some clones in this sample may be carry-over from other donors' samples.

This clone came up many times. This chain connects TRBV10-3 to TRBJ1-4; D is ambiguous. The V gene lost 10 bases and the J gene lost 0 bases, with 18 bases spanning the gap. This CDR3 region has 16 residues. Germline V gene sequence: CDR1 ENHRY, CDR2 SYGVKD. CDR3 nucleotides: TGTGCCACGACCCTGGGTGGGGATGCAACTAATGAAAAACTGTTTTTT. This sequence encodes CATTLGGDATNEKLFF.

This clone has at least ten counts. This sequence joins TRBV7-9 and TRBJ1-4; D remains unclear. Germline V gene data show CDR1 as SEHNR and CDR2 as FQNEAQ (reference sequence). The germline V and J ends were trimmed by 4 bases and 4 bases, with 13 bases remaining between them. The CDR3 length is 15 residues. The CDR3 loop is CASSSAGPINEKLFF. CDR3 DNA sequence: TGTGCCAGCAGCTCCGCCGGACCGATTAATGAAAAACTGTTTTTT.

This clone has only one observation. A read error may account for a junction end that differs from germline. The chain links TRBV30 to TRBJ2-6; D unclear. The CDR3 has 13 residues. Per germline, CDR1 GTSNPN and CDR2 SVGIG (reference sequence). CDR3 bases: TGTGCCTGGATACCCTCTGGGGACAACGTCCTGACTTTC. It is translated as CAWIPSGDNVLTF.

This clone was seen ten or more times. V and J are TRBV7-9 and TRBJ1-1; D call uncertain. This CDR3 comprises 11 residues. V was trimmed by 7 bases and J by 1 base, leaving 4 bases between them. The V gene's germline CDR1 is SEHNR and CDR2 FQNEAQ (reference sequence). CDR3 protein: CASTGNTEAFF. The CDR3 region has the DNA TGTGCCAGCACAGGGAACACTGAAGCTTTCTTT.

This clone was counted once. The genes are TRBV2 and TRBJ1-6; maybe TRBD1 (5 bases). Trimming pared 3 bases from V and 0 bases from J, leaving 9 bases between. Germline V CDR1 and CDR2: SNHLY, FYNNEI. CDR3 length: 16 amino acids. CDR3 in DNA: TGTGCCAGCAGTGAGGGGGGGAGCTCCTATAATTCACCCCTCCACTTT. This gives the protein CASSEGGSSYNSPLHF.

The V and J genes are TRBV29-1 and TRBJ2-3, with TRBD2 matching 11 bases. Trimming took 5 bases from V and 1 from J; bases not matched to a gene: 5. CDR3 length: 15 amino acids. The germline CDR1 and CDR2 sequences are SQVTM and ANQGSEA. The CDR3, as DNA: TGCAGCGTTCTGCGGACTAGCGGGCGCACAGATACGCAGTATTTT. Encoded protein: CSVLRTSGRTDTQYF.

This clone was seen ten or more times. This rearrangement joins TRBV4-2 to TRBJ1-2, with unresolved D. V dropped 6 bases and J dropped 1 base, with 12 bases sitting between them. Germline V gives CDR1 LGHNA, CDR2 YNFKEQ. The CDR3 extends over 14 amino acids. CDR3 region: CASSPEGINYGYTF. The CDR3 bases are TGTGCCAGCAGTCCAGAAGGGATTAACTATGGCTACACCTTC.

This clone was recorded many times. The chain uses TRBV10-3 and TRBJ2-7; D unclear. The V gene's germline CDR1 is ENHRY and CDR2 SYGVKD. There are 13 residues in the CDR3. The V and J ends lost 6 bases and 5 bases respectively, with 14 bases between them. The CDR3 DNA follows: TGTGCCATCAGAAAGGGAAGTGAGAACGAGCAGTACTTC. Its protein is CAIRKGSENEQYF.

This clone was counted at least ten times. V gene TRBV29-1 combines with J gene TRBJ2-1; weak D call: TRBD2 (5 bases). V lost 2 bases, J lost 8 bases, and 16 bases lay in between. The CDR3 consists of 14 residues. The germline gives CDR1 SQVTM, CDR2 ANQGSEA. The CDR3 bases are TGCAGCGTTGAACGAGAGGGCCCTAGATATGAGCAGTTCTTC. It specifies CSVEREGPRYEQFF.

This clone has a count of ten or more. The chain carries TRBV20-1 and TRBJ2-3, with 9 bases matching TRBD2. The germline gives CDR1 DFQATT, CDR2 SNEGSKA (reference sequence). V was pared by 6 bases and J by 1 base, with 8 bases of the junction left unmatched. The CDR3 extends over 15 amino acids. CDR3 in DNA: TGCAGTGCCGCGGCTCAGCGGGGGGGCACAGATACGCAGTATTTT. This encodes CSAAAQRGGTDTQYF.

This clone has just a few counts. This may be a read error, as it is one base from a much larger clone. The rearrangement links TRBV10-1 to TRBJ2-3, with D uncertain. V was shortened by 7 bases and J by 5 bases, with 10 bases between the two germline ends. CDR3 size: 12 residues. Germline V gene data show CDR1 as WNHNN and CDR2 as SYGVQD (reference sequence). CDR3 in amino acids: CASIDPGDTQYF. The DNA of the CDR3 is TGCGCCAGCATTGACCCCGGAGATACGCAGTATTTT.

Regarding this clone: A much larger clonotype is one base distant, so this may be a read error. V usage is TRBV7-8 and J usage is TRBJ2-3, with D tentatively TRBD1 (6 bases). Between the trimmed V and J ends, which lost 5 bases and 4 bases, there was a span of 19 bases. Germline V gene data show CDR1 as SGHVS and CDR2 as FQNEAQ. The CDR3 has 16 residues. The CDR3 is CASSHAWGQGSDTQYF. CDR3 DNA: TGTGCCAGCAGCCATGCATGGGGGCAGGGCTCAGATACGCAGTATTTT.

This clone was recorded many times. The chain recombines TRBV20-1 with TRBJ2-7, with TRBD1 matching 10 bases. V lost 1 base, J lost 4 bases, and 1 base stayed unmatched. The CDR3 sequence is 13 residues long. Germline loops: CDR1 DFQATT, CDR2 SNEGSKA (reference sequence). The CDR3 region has the DNA TGCAGTGCTAGAGCGGGACAGGGGTACGAGCAGTACTTC. Translated: CSARAGQGYEQYF.

Concerning this clone itself: This sample also contains other DNA sequences that code for the same CDR3. This chain connects TRBV6-1 to TRBJ2-5; 9 bases are shared with TRBD2. Per the germline V gene, CDR1 is MNHNS and CDR2 is SASEGT. J gave up 5 bases and V 0 bases, and 4 bases lay outside the gene matches. CDR3 length: 15 amino acids. The CDR3: CASSEAAGGLETQYF. CDR3 bases: TGTGCCAGCAGTGAAGCCGCGGGGGGGCTCGAGACCCAGTACTTC.

This clone has a count of ten or more. The junction and the germline gene differ at one end; a read error may be behind it. The V and J genes are TRBV10-3 and TRBJ1-1; a possible D gene is TRBD1 (6 bases). The CDR3 is made up of 14 amino acids. Germline V gene data show CDR1 as ENHRY and CDR2 as SYGVKD. CDR3 sequence: CAIRETLRGTEAFF. DNA for the CDR3: TGTGCCATCCGTGAGACCCTAAGGGGGACTGAAGCTTTCTTT.

This clone was seen ten or more times. The chain is built from TRBV27 and TRBJ2-5; the D is unclear. V dropped 5 bases and J dropped 2 bases, with 12 bases sitting between them. Germline assignment: CDR1 MNHEY and CDR2 SMNVEV (reference sequence). This CDR3 is built from 14 residues. The CDR3 DNA follows: TGTGCCAGCAGTAACCGACGGCTTCAAGAGACCCAGTACTTC. Translation gives CASSNRRLQETQYF.

There are many counts of this clone. The chain is built from TRBV30 and TRBJ2-6; TRBD1 might be the D (6 bases). Between the trimmed V and J ends, which lost 0 bases and 0 bases, there was a span of 6 bases. The CDR3 consists of 15 residues. Germline CDR1 reads GTSNPN; CDR2 reads SVGIG (reference sequence). Written as DNA, the CDR3 is TGTGCCTGGAGTGTAGGGGGCTCTGGGGCCAACGTCCTGACTTTC. This encodes CAWSVGGSGANVLTF.

This clone was recorded at least ten times. The chain employs TRBV2 and TRBJ1-2; TRBD1 agrees at 8 bases. Per the germline V gene, CDR1 is SNHLY and CDR2 is FYNNEI. This CDR3 has 17 amino acids. After removal of 2 bases from V and 2 bases from J, the junction contained 10 bases not matched to a gene. CDR3 amino acids: CASSERTGTLQNYGYTF. The CDR3, as DNA: TGTGCCAGCAGTGAACGGACAGGGACCCTCCAGAACTATGGCTACACCTTC.

The chain joins TRBV28 to TRBJ2-3; D is unresolved. There are 11 residues in the CDR3. Germline CDR1 reads MDHEN; CDR2 reads SYDVKM. V dropped 5 bases and J dropped 14 bases, with 14 bases sitting between them. CDR3 coding DNA: TGTGCCAGCAGTCACCAGAGGAAGTCGTATTTT. Translated, it gives CASSHQRKSYF. Full variable domain (outside the CDR3, taken from reference TRBV28 and TRBJ2-3): DVKVTQSSRYLVKRTGEKVFLECVQDMDHENMFWYRQDPGLGLRLIYFSYDVKMKEKGDIPEGYSVSREKKERFSLILESASTNQTSMYLCASSHQRKSYFGPGTRLTVL.

This clone was counted many times. The chain couples TRBV5-6 to TRBJ2-7, with 7 bases matching TRBD2. Germline CDR1 reads SGHDT; CDR2 reads YYEEEE. Germline trimming cut 4 bases from V and 7 bases from J; bases unmatched to any gene: 11. This CDR3 contains 14 residues. The DNA of the CDR3 is TGTGCCAGCAGCCCCCCCAGCGGGGCGCGGGAGCAGTACTTC. Its translation: CASSPPSGAREQYF.

This clone occurred a few times. The rearrangement links TRBV19 to TRBJ1-6; D unclear. V was clipped by 10 bases and J by 3 bases, with 10 bases between them. The CDR3 covers 13 residues. Germline-derived CDR1 and CDR2 are LNHDA and SQIVND (reference sequence). The CDR3 DNA reads TGTGCCATTGGTGCGGGCTATAATTCACCCCTCCACTTT. This gives the protein CAIGAGYNSPLHF.

This clone came up many times. The chain is built from TRBV13 and TRBJ1-1; the match to TRBD1 covers 9 bases. The J segment lost 6 bases and the V segment lost 5 bases, leaving 16 bases of the junction unmatched. The CDR3 contains 17 residues. Germline CDR1 reads PRHDT; CDR2 reads FYEKMQ (reference sequence). The CDR3 nucleotides read TGTGCCAGCAGCGATAATCCCGGAACAGGGGGCAAGGCTGAAGCTTTCTTT. It codes for CASSDNPGTGGKAEAFF.

The chain links TRBV11-2 to TRBJ2-2; TRBD2 matches 8 bases. CDR3 size: 17 residues. The germline CDR1 and CDR2 sequences are SGHAT and FQNNGV. With 7 bases clipped from V and 2 bases from J, the junction kept 12 bases outside the gene matches. CDR3 amino acids: CASIPFRGGSNTGELFF. For the CDR3, the DNA is TGTGCCAGCATCCCCTTTCGGGGGGGCAGTAACACCGGGGAGCTGTTTTTT.